This entry lists 11 T cell receptor beta chains sequenced from one sample in a study of T cells of healthy individuals. TCRdb passed the 5' RACE reads through MiXCR, listing each CDR3 protein once. Of 53,000 or so distinct CDR3 sequences in the sample, over 12% were seen once. These receptor sequences come from a human donor in good health.

The chain combines TRBV7-2 with TRBJ2-1, with 8 bases fitting TRBD2. The V segment lost 1 base and the J segment 9 bases; nucleotides outside the gene matches: 8. In germline, CDR1 is SGHTA, CDR2 FQGNSA. This CDR3 has 15 amino acids. Here the CDR3 DNA reads TGTGCCAGCAGCTTAGATCCGGGGGGGCCGATTGAGCAGTTCTTC. This encodes CASSLDPGGPIEQFF.

V gene TRBV10-1 combines with J gene TRBJ2-1; 8 bases fit TRBD2. The CDR3 runs to 14 residues. V trimming: 6 bases; J trimming: 9 bases; junction bases outside the gene matches: 10. The germline V gene encodes CDR1 WNHNN and CDR2 SYGVQD (reference sequence). DNA of the CDR3: TGCGCCAGCAGCCCTTTCTCCAGCGGGGGTGAGCAGTTCTTC. Translated: CASSPFSSGGEQFF.

This clonotype was found many times. The CDR3 region has the DNA TGTGCCAGTAGTCGCTTATCCCCTCAGGGAAATGGCTACACCTTC. Translated: CASSRLSPQGNGYTF. The chain employs TRBV19 and TRBJ1-2; D is possibly TRBD1 (5 bases). Trimming removed 5 bases at V and 6 bases at J, with 19 bases between. This CDR3 contains 15 residues. Germline values: CDR1 LNHDA, CDR2 SQIVND (reference sequence).

Written as DNA, the CDR3 is TGCAGTGCTGGCAGGGGTGGTGAGCAGTTCTTC. Its translation is CSAGRGGEQFF. The V and J genes are TRBV20-1 and TRBJ2-1, with D possibly TRBD1 on 6 matching bases. Trimming cost V 5 bases and J 9 bases, with 11 bases left between them. Germline V gene lookup returns CDR1 DFQATT and CDR2 SNEGSKA (reference sequence). The CDR3 is made up of 11 amino acids.

This clonotype came up many times. The CDR3 sequence: CASSFKGGTEAFF. The CDR3 DNA reads as TGTGCCAGCAGTTTCAAGGGAGGGACTGAAGCTTTCTTT. The chain is built from TRBV12-3 or TRBV12-4 and TRBJ1-1; D unresolved. The V end was cut by 3 bases, the J end by 5 bases, with 10 bases between. This CDR3 contains 13 residues.

J is TRBJ2-2 and V is TRBV20-1; D not resolved. The V end lost 5 bases, the J end lost 3 bases, and 7 bases lay between the germline ends. CDR1 and CDR2 from the germline V gene are DFQATT and SNEGSKA (reference sequence). The CDR3 loop spans 12 amino acids. As DNA, the CDR3 is TGCAGTGCTCCGAGGTACACCGGGGAGCTGTTTTTT. Translated: CSAPRYTGELFF.

The sample holds a few counts of this clonotype. The V call is TRBV19, the J call TRBJ1-1; D ambiguous. There are 14 residues in the CDR3. The V gene's germline CDR1 is LNHDA and CDR2 SQIVND (reference sequence). V was pared by 10 bases and J by 3 bases, with 18 bases between. CDR3 sequence reads: CATDASTADTEAFF. The CDR3 DNA reads as TGTGCCACCGATGCTTCGACGGCGGACACTGAAGCTTTCTTT.

This sequence joins TRBV5-1 and TRBJ1-6, with unresolved D. CDR1 and CDR2 (germline): SGHRS, YFSETQ. V lost 0 bases to trimming and J lost 7 bases, with 11 bases between them. The CDR3 has 15 residues. The CDR3 DNA is TGCGCCAGCAGCTTGGCCGAAGGTCGGAATTCACCCCTCCACTTT. Protein product: CASSLAEGRNSPLHF. The full variable domain, with the rest looked up from reference TRBV5-1 and TRBJ1-6, is KAGVTQTPRYLIKTRGQQVTLSCSPISGHRSVSWYQQTPGQGLQFLFEYFSETQRNKGNFPGRFSGRQFSNSRSEMNVSTLELGDSALYLCASSLAEGRNSPLHFGNGTRLTVT.

This clonotype was recorded at least ten times. The CDR3 is CASSPGGRDTEAFF. In DNA, the CDR3 is TGTGCCAGCAGCCCCGGGGGGCGGGACACTGAAGCTTTCTTT. V is TRBV9 and J is TRBJ1-1; the D gene is possibly TRBD1 (6 bases). Germline V gene sequence: CDR1 SGDLS, CDR2 YYNGEE. The V gene lost 4 bases and the J gene lost 3 bases, with 13 bases spanning the gap. CDR3 length equals 14 residues. Full variable domain (missing parts from reference TRBV9 and TRBJ1-1): DSGVTQTPKHLITATGQRVTLRCSPRSGDLSVYWYQQSLDQGLQFLIQYYNGEERAKGNILERFSAQQFPDLHSELNLSSLELGDSALYFCASSPGGRDTEAFFGQGTRLTVV.

The chain links TRBV20-1 to TRBJ2-6; D not resolved. Germline-derived CDR1 and CDR2 are DFQATT and SNEGSKA (reference sequence). V shed 0 bases and J shed 0 bases, with 3 bases lying between them. The CDR3 has 14 amino acids. CDR3 region: CSARESSGANVLTF. The CDR3 DNA sequence: TGCAGTGCTAGAGAAAGCTCTGGGGCCAACGTCCTGACTTTC.

The chain joins TRBV15 to TRBJ2-7; 9 bases are a match to TRBD2. The germline V gene encodes CDR1 LNHNV and CDR2 YYDKDF (reference sequence). This CDR3 contains 15 residues. V dropped 3 bases and J dropped 3; count of bases not matched to a gene: 6. CDR3 DNA: TGTGCCACCAGCAGCGGACTAGCGATAAACTACGAGCAGTACTTC. Amino acid sequence: CATSSGLAINYEQYF.